A single sample gave rise to the 21 T cell receptor beta chains below, sequenced in a study of blood T cell repertoires in COVID-19. The assay was immunoSEQ multiplex PCR, and TCRdb's table has in-frame clones only and misses some. The sample consists of about 200,000 clones, around 80% of them appearing once. Sequenced sample: peripheral blood. The receptors stem from a woman in her forties with acute or convalescent COVID-19.

The rearrangement uses TRBV27 and TRBJ2-7, with D maybe TRBD1 (5 bases). The CDR3 is 11 residues long. CDR1 and CDR2 from the germline V gene are MNHEY and SMNVEV (reference sequence). V gave up 8 bases and J gave up 6 bases, with 11 bases separating them. Here the CDR3 DNA reads TGTGCCAGCTCAGCAGGGATCGAGCAGTACTTC. The encoded protein is CASSAGIEQYF.

This chain connects TRBV6-6 to TRBJ2-4; possibly TRBD2 for D (6 bases). The CDR3 is 12 amino acids. V was cut by 6 bases and J by 7 bases, with 10 bases left in between. The germline CDR1 and CDR2 sequences are MNHNY and SVGAGI (reference sequence). The CDR3 region has the DNA TGTGCCAGCAGAGCTCTAGCGAACATTCAGTACTTC. Encoded protein: CASRALANIQYF.

Comment on this clone: One junction end disagrees with the germline gene, perhaps due to a read error. The CDR3, as DNA: TGTGCCAGCAGGGGACTAGCGGGGAGCTGGCTCTTC. This gives the protein CASRGLAGSWLF. This chain joins TRBV6-5 and TRBJ2-1, with TRBD2 matching over 13 bases. Germline lookup yields CDR1 MNHEY and CDR2 SVGAGI. This CDR3 spans 12 amino acids.

The CDR3 coding sequence is TGTGCCACCAGTGATCCACGACAGGGGATAAATCAGCCCCAGCATTTT. Translation gives CATSDPRQGINQPQHF. The chain links TRBV24-1 to TRBJ1-5, with 8 bases lining up with TRBD1. This CDR3 is 16 amino acids long. Germline V gene data show CDR1 as KGHDR and CDR2 as SFDVKD. The V gene end was trimmed by 3 bases and the J gene end by 4 bases; junction bases not matched to a gene: 7.

The table lists this clone with a few counts. The chain uses TRBV5-1 and TRBJ2-7; 9 nucleotides line up with TRBD2. The germline gives CDR1 SGHRS, CDR2 YFSETQ. The CDR3 loop spans 15 amino acids. Trimming cost V 0 bases and J 5 bases; bases outside gene matches: 6. CDR3 region: CASSLAGTSLHEQYF. The CDR3 DNA follows: TGCGCCAGCAGCTTGGCGGGGACTAGCTTACACGAGCAGTACTTC. Together with reference TRBV5-1 and TRBJ2-7, the CDR3 gives the full variable domain: KAGVTQTPRYLIKTRGQQVTLSCSPISGHRSVSWYQQTPGQGLQFLFEYFSETQRNKGNFPGRFSGRQFSNSRSEMNVSTLELGDSALYLCASSLAGTSLHEQYFGPGTRLTVT.

This chain connects TRBV5-1 to TRBJ2-3, with a possible D match to TRBD2 (6 bases). The CDR3 totals 15 residues. Deletions cut 3 bases from V and 3 bases from J, with 14 bases between. CDR1 is SGHRS and CDR2 is YFSETQ in the germline V gene. In nucleotides, the CDR3 is TGCGCCAGCAGCTCTAGCGAATCAAGGACAGATACGCAGTATTTT. This sequence encodes CASSSSESRTDTQYF. The variable domain in full, with the rest retrieved from reference TRBV5-1 and TRBJ2-3, is KAGVTQTPRYLIKTRGQQVTLSCSPISGHRSVSWYQQTPGQGLQFLFEYFSETQRNKGNFPGRFSGRQFSNSRSEMNVSTLELGDSALYLCASSSSESRTDTQYFGPGTRLTVL.

The genes are TRBV5-1 and TRBJ1-2; TRBD1 matches at 9 bases. The J segment lost 0 bases and the V segment lost 3 bases, leaving 3 bases of the junction unmatched. This CDR3 spans 15 amino acids. Germline V gene lookup returns CDR1 SGHRS and CDR2 YFSETQ. The CDR3 bases are TGCGCCAGCAGCTGGGGACAGGGACCTAACTATGGCTACACCTTC. Translating gives CASSWGQGPNYGYTF.

This chain links TRBV9 with TRBJ1-2, with no clear D. The CDR3 contains 14 residues. Germline V lookup: CDR1 SGDLS, CDR2 YYNGEE. Trimming removed 4 bases from V and 8 bases from J, with 18 bases in between. This CDR3 reads CASSPRRSVGGYTF. The CDR3 DNA is TGTGCCAGCAGCCCCCGACGGTCTGTCGGGGGCTACACCTTC.

The rearrangement joins TRBV7-6 to TRBJ2-7; 9 bases line up with TRBD1. CDR3 length: 12 residues. CDR1 and CDR2 (germline): SGHVS, FNYEAQ. Trimming removed 5 bases from V and 7 bases from J; junction bases left unmatched: 3. The CDR3 nucleotides are TGTGCCAGCAGCAGGACAGGGGTTGAGCAGTACTTC. It specifies CASSRTGVEQYF.

This rearrangement joins TRBV3-1 (or the pseudogene TRBV3-2) to TRBJ1-5; 11 positions match TRBD1. The CDR3 extends over 16 amino acids. From germline, CDR1 is LGHDT and CDR2 YNNKEL (reference sequence). Unmatched junction bases numbered 8, after V lost 4 bases and J lost 6 bases. CDR3 loop: CASSPRTGGAGQPQHF. CDR3 sequence (DNA): TGTGCCAGCAGCCCCAGGACAGGGGGCGCGGGTCAGCCCCAGCATTTT.

The V call is TRBV6-5, the J call TRBJ1-2; 7 bases agree with TRBD1. Looked up from germline, CDR1 is MNHEY and CDR2 is SVGAGI. V shed 6 bases, J shed 3 bases, and the junction held 7 bases outside the gene matches. The CDR3 has 14 residues. This CDR3 is CASSSQGVDYGYTF. The CDR3 DNA is TGTGCCAGCAGCTCCCAGGGGGTCGACTATGGCTACACCTTC.

This chain uses TRBV5-5 with TRBJ2-7; 7 bases match TRBD1. After removal of 3 bases from V and 0 bases from J, the junction contained 6 bases not matched to a gene. This CDR3 region has 15 residues. Germline V CDR1 and CDR2: SGHKS, YYEKEE (reference sequence). The CDR3 DNA reads as TGTGCCAGCAGCTCGATAGGGGGCTTCTCCTACGAGCAGTACTTC. It specifies CASSSIGGFSYEQYF.

The chain joins TRBV5-6 to TRBJ2-1; possible D gene TRBD1, 6 bases. The CDR3 contains 12 residues. V dropped 6 bases and J dropped 12 bases, with 16 bases sitting between them. CDR1 is SGHDT, CDR2 YYEEEE, per germline. CDR3 coding DNA: TGTGCCAGCACCATCAGGGGTACTTGGCAGTTCTTC. Amino acid sequence: CASTIRGTWQFF.

The V call is TRBV19, the J call TRBJ1-1; 10 bases fit TRBD1. J gave up 1 base and V 6 bases, and 11 bases lay outside the gene matches. Germline CDR1 LNHDA, CDR2 SQIVND (reference sequence). CDR3 length: 17 amino acids. The CDR3 coding sequence is TGTGCCAGTAGCACGCCTCCGACAGGGGGCACGAACACTGAAGCTTTCTTT. This translates into CASSTPPTGGTNTEAFF.

V gene TRBV27 combines with J gene TRBJ2-1, with D possibly TRBD1 on 6 matching bases. Between the trimmed V and J ends, which lost 4 bases and 4 bases, there was a span of 20 bases. CDR3 length equals 17 residues. In germline, CDR1 is MNHEY, CDR2 SMNVEV (reference sequence). The CDR3 coding sequence is TGTGCCAGCAGTTCGACGGCGGCAGGGGACGGGTACAATGAGCAGTTCTTC. This encodes CASSSTAAGDGYNEQFF.

The genes are TRBV19 and TRBJ1-5; tentative D call: TRBD1 (5 bases). Trimming took off 5 bases at V and 6 bases at J, with 17 bases between the two ends. This CDR3 is built from 15 residues. CDR1 LNHDA and CDR2 SQIVND come from the germline V gene (reference sequence). The CDR3 DNA sequence: TGTGCCAGTAGTTGGGACTTTCCTGGCGGTCAGCCCCAGCATTTT. It is translated as CASSWDFPGGQPQHF.

The V and J genes are TRBV20-1 and TRBJ2-3, with a possible D match to TRBD2 (5 bases). V shed 3 bases and J shed 0 bases, with 16 bases lying between them. Germline values: CDR1 DFQATT, CDR2 SNEGSKA (reference sequence). The length of the CDR3 is 16 residues. CDR3 protein: CSASDMARRSTDTQYF. The CDR3 nucleotides are TGCAGTGCTAGTGATATGGCACGGAGGAGCACAGATACGCAGTATTTT.

This clone was counted once. This chain links TRBV3-1 (or the pseudogene TRBV3-2) with TRBJ1-5, with D tentatively TRBD1 (5 bases). Germline values: CDR1 LGHDT, CDR2 YNNKEL (reference sequence). The CDR3 totals 18 residues. Trimming left V 2 bases short and J 5 bases short, with 22 bases between. The CDR3 spells CASSQRVGGTVWDQPQHF. Written as DNA, the CDR3 is TGTGCCAGCAGCCAACGCGTGGGGGGAACGGTCTGGGATCAGCCCCAGCATTTT.

This sequence joins TRBV18 and TRBJ2-1; 7 positions match TRBD1. The CDR3 covers 13 residues. CDR1 is KGHSH and CDR2 is LQKENI in the germline V gene. The trim removed 3 bases at V and 7 bases at J, leaving 3 bases unmatched. DNA for the CDR3: TGTGCCAGCTCACCGGTGACAGGGAATGAGCAGTTCTTC. Translated, it gives CASSPVTGNEQFF.

This clone came up many times. J is TRBJ2-5 and V is TRBV4-3, with 15 bases fitting TRBD2. Germline CDR1 is LGHNA and CDR2 is YSLEER. Trimming at V came to 4 bases and at J to 2 bases, leaving 5 bases not matched to a gene. The CDR3 loop spans 17 amino acids. CDR3 bases: TGCGCCAGCAGCCTCGGACTAGCGGGAGGGGGGCAAGAGACCCAGTACTTC. This gives the protein CASSLGLAGGGQETQYF.

The chain combines TRBV4-1 with TRBJ2-7; possibly TRBD1 for D (5 bases). V was trimmed by 0 bases and J by 2 bases, leaving 11 bases between them. Germline V gene sequence: CDR1 MGHRA, CDR2 YSYEKL. The CDR3 is 15 amino acids. The CDR3 DNA reads as TGCGCCAGCAGCCAAGATCAACAGGAAGCCTACGAGCAGTACTTC. Translation gives CASSQDQQEAYEQYF.